This TCR beta chain was obtained from a study of OX40 agonist ivuxolimab in advanced cancers. In this sample, this clone turned up once. The antigen is not known. The repertoire was sequenced with immunoSEQ multiplex PCR; TCRdb's copy has only in-frame clones and lacks some. The table lists 50,000 to 60,000 clones, roughly three quarters of them singletons, with 1% to 1.5% in the top ten. CDR3 length equals 16 residues. V was shortened by 0 bases and J by 8 bases, with 16 bases between the two germline ends. Germline values: CDR1 MGHRA, CDR2 YSYEKL. Regarding the study as a whole: Part of the nonresponder group also had normalized T-cell clonal expansion that was low. CD4+ and CD8+ blood T cells expanded clonally by week 6 at 0.1 to 3.0 mg/kg.

The investigators sampled blood at baseline, at cycle 4 day 1, and at cycle 7 day 1. V gene TRBV4-1 combines with J gene TRBJ1-4; D gene ambiguous. Sequencing was performed on CD4+ or CD8+ T cells sorted from blood, taken in a trial of the OX40 agonist ivuxolimab. The sequence was obtained from an adult with an advanced solid tumor such as melanoma, head and neck, liver or kidney cancer. The CDR3 bases are TGCGCCAGCAGCCAAGATGTTTCCCGTCTTGGGGAAAAACTGTTTTTT. Translated, it gives CASSQDVSRLGEKLFF.